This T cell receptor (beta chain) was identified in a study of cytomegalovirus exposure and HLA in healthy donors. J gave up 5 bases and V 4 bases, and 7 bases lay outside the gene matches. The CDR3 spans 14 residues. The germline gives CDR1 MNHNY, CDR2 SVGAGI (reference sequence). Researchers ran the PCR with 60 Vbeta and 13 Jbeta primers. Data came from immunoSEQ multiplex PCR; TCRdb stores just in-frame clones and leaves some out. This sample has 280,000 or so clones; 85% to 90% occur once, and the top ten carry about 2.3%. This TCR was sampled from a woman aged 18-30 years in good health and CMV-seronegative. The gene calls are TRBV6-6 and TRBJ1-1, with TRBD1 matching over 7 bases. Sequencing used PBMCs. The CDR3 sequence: CASSSTGLGTEAFF. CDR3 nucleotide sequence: TGTGCCAGCAGTTCGACAGGGTTGGGGACTGAAGCTTTCTTT.